This is a list of T cell receptor beta chains from one sample in a study of blood T cell repertoires in COVID-19. The protocol was immunoSEQ multiplex PCR, while the TCRdb copy is restricted to in-frame clones and leaves out a portion. The repertoire holds under 40,000 clones, with around 96% as singletons. The sample comprised peripheral blood. The origin of the receptors is a human donor with active COVID-19. The donor label of this sample is uncertain. The CDR3 runs from the conserved cysteine through the conserved F or W.

V	J	CDR3
TRBV24-1	TRBJ2-7	CATSDSGTSGTLPYEQYF
TRBV6-5	TRBJ2-1	CASSYSNRGAVNEQFF
TRBV2	TRBJ2-1	CASMVGQGPHNEQFF
TRBV5-8	TRBJ1-2	CASSVRREPTNYGYTF
TRBV5-6	TRBJ2-5	CASSKGTRFTPKTEETQYF
TRBV27	TRBJ1-2	CASTSLTGSYGYTF
TRBV11-2	TRBJ2-1	CASSLTLIPGNEQFF
TRBV7-2	TRBJ2-3	CASSLGGGMVADTQYF
TRBV6-2/TRBV6-3	TRBJ2-7	CASSRGLAYEQYF
TRBV12-5	TRBJ1-2	CASGLVLRPRYSFPYGYTF
TRBV7-2	TRBJ1-5	CASSPSPGSIQPQHF
TRBV6-5	TRBJ2-2	CASRPGQSSGELFF
TRBV11-3	TRBJ2-2	CASSRGGTGELFF
TRBV27	TRBJ2-1	CASSISASGSYYNEQFF
TRBV28	TRBJ2-4	CASSLRGGVSYF
TRBV19	TRBJ2-1	CASSPRGLALSSYNEQFF
TRBV18	TRBJ2-5	CASSLRQGEGETQYF
TRBV5-4	TRBJ2-5	CASSLGQQETQYF
TRBV27	TRBJ2-5	CASREAGGSFQETQYF
TRBV14	TRBJ2-7	CASSQGATGYHEQYF
TRBV12-3/TRBV12-4	TRBJ1-1	CASSPGTGLSFF
TRBV18	TRBJ2-7	CASSPNGVAYEQYF
TRBV5-1	TRBJ1-1	CASSLEYSGVPEAFF
TRBV6-5	TRBJ2-1	CASSRQGGAYNEQFF
TRBV4-2	TRBJ2-7	CASSQERGTTQYF
TRBV21-1	TRBJ2-1	CASSKFAGGRNEQFF
TRBV5-1	TRBJ1-2	CASSPNYRGGYTF